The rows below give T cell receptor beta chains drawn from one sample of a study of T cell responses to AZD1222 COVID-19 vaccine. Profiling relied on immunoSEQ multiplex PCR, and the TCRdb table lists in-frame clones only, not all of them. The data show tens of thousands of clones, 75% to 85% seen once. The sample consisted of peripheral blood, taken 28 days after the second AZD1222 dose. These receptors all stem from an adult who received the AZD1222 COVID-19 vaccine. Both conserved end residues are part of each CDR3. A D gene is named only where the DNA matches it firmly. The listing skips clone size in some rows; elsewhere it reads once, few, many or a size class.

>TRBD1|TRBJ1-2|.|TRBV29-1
TGCAGCGTTGACAACTCCTGGACAGGGGAGGTTGAAGGGAACTATGGCTACACCTTC
CSVDNSWTGEVEGNYGYTF
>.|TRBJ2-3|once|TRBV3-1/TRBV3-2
TGTGCCAGCAGCCAAGCCAATACGCAGTATTTT
CASSQANTQYF
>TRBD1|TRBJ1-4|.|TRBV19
TGTGCCAGTAGTATCAGGGGACAGGGTTATGAAAAACTGTTTTTT
CASSIRGQGYEKLFF
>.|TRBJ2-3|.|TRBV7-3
TGTGCCAGCAGCTTATGGGGTAGCGCACCCACAGATACGCAGTATTTT
CASSLWGSAPTDTQYF
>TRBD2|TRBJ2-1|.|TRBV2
TGTGCCAGCAGGGAGACTAGCGGGGGTAGGTATGAGCAGTTCTTC
CASRETSGGRYEQFF
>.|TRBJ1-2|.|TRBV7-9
TGTGCCAGCAGTCGAAGCTTAACTCTTAACTATGGCTACACCTTC
CASSRSLTLNYGYTF
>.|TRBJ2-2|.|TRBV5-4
TGTGCCAGCAGCCCCCCAGGAAGCGCGAACACCGGGGAGCTGTTTTTT
CASSPPGSANTGELFF
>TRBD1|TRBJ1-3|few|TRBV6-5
TGTGCCAGCAGGACAGGGGGAGGAAACACCATATATTTT
CASRTGGGNTIYF
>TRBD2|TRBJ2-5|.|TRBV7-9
TGTGCCAGCAGCTTAGGCATAGCGGGAGCGGAGACCCAGTACTTC
CASSLGIAGAETQYF
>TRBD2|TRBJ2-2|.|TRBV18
TGTGCCAGCTCACCACAAGGCGGGGGGGCCGCCGGGGAGCTGTTTTTT
CASSPQGGGAAGELFF
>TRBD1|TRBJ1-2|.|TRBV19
TGTGCCAGTAGTATTGGTACAGGGGGCTATGGCTACACCTTC
CASSIGTGGYGYTF
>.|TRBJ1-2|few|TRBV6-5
TGTGCCAGCAGTTATGGAGGGAGCTATGGCTACACCTTC
CASSYGGSYGYTF
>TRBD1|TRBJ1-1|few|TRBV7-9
TGTGCCAGCAGCTTCACACAGGGGGCCTCGGAAGCTTTCTTT
CASSFTQGASEAFF
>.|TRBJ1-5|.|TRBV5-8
TGTGCCAGCGGACTCAATCAGCCCCAGCATTTT
CASGLNQPQHF
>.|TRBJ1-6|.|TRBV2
TGTGCCAGCAGTGAAATAGGCCATGATAATTCACCCCTCCACTTT
CASSEIGHDNSPLHF
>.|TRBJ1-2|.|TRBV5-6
TGTGCCAGCAGCTTGGCCTTGCGCTGGGGGTTCTATGGCTACACCTTC
CASSLALRWGFYGYTF
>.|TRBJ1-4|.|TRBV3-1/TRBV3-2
TGTGCCAGCAGCTCCCGCCCGAATGAAAAACTGTTTTTT
CASSSRPNEKLFF
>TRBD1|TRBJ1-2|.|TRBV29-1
TGCAGCGTTGAATATGACAGGGGCTATGGCTACACCTTC
CSVEYDRGYGYTF
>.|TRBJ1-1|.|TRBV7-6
TGTGCCAGCAGCTTCTCTAACCAGGGCGCCACTGAAGCTTTCTTT
CASSFSNQGATEAFF
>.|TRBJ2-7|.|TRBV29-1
TGCAGCGTTGGCGGGGCTAGCTCCTACGAGCAGTACTTC
CSVGGASSYEQYF
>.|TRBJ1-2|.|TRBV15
TGTGCCACCAGCAGGGGGGACGGCGCTAACTATGGCTACACCTTC
CATSRGDGANYGYTF
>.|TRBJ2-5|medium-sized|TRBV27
TGTGCCAGCCGACAGTTCGAGACCCAGTACTTC
CASRQFETQYF
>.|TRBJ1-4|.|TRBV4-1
TGCGCCAGCAGCCAAGATCCCCCGGGGGCTAATGAAAAACTGTTTTTT
CASSQDPPGANEKLFF
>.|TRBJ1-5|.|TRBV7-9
TGTGCCAGCAGCTTAAGTGGGTCGCAGCCCCAGCATTTT
CASSLSGSQPQHF
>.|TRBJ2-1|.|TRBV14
TGTGCCAGCAGCCAATATTATGAGCAATTCTTC
CASSQYYEQFF
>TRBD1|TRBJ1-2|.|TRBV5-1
TGCGCCAGCAGCTTGCGGCCAGGGGGTATCGATGGCTACACCTTC
CASSLRPGGIDGYTF
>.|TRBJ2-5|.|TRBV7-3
TGTGCCAGCAGCTTAGGGGACTTCCAAGAGACCCAGTACTTC
CASSLGDFQETQYF
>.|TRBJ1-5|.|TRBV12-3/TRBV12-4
TGTGCCAGCAGTTCAGGGATCCAGCCCCAGCATTTT
CASSSGIQPQHF
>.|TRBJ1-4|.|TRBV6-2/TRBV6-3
TGTGCCAGCAGTTCCCCGTGGGGGGATGAAAAACTGTTTTTT
CASSSPWGDEKLFF
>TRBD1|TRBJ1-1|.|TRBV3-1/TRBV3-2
TGTGCCAGCAGCCAAGGGACAGGGGGGGGTGAAGCTTTCTTT
CASSQGTGGGEAFF
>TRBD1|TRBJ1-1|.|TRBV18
TGTGCCAGCTCACCAATCTTCCAGGGGGGCACTGAAGCTTTCTTT
CASSPIFQGGTEAFF
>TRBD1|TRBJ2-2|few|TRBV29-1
TGCAGCGCCCGACCCGGGACAGTTCCCACCGGGGAGCTGTTTTTT
CSARPGTVPTGELFF
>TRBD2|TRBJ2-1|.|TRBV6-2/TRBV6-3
TGTGCCAGCAGTTACTCCGGGAGGGGGGTAGGGGAGCAGTTCTTC
CASSYSGRGVGEQFF
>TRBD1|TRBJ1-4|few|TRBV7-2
TGTGCCAGCAGCTTAGCGGACAGGGCCTCAATGTTTTTT
CASSLADRASMFF
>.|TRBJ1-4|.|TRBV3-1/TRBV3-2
TGTGCCAGCAGCCACGGCTTTTTGTCAGGGAAACTGTTTTTT
CASSHGFLSGKLFF
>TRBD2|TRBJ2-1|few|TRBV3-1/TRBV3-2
TGTGCCAGCAGCCAACTAGCGGGGATGGGGGATGAGCAGTTCTTC
CASSQLAGMGDEQFF
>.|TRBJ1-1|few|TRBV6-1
TGTGCCAGCAGTGAATTTGGGGGAGGCACTGAAGCTTTCTTT
CASSEFGGGTEAFF
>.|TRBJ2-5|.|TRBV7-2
TGTGCCAGCAGCTTTATAGGGACTGTAGGGGAGACCCAGTACTTC
CASSFIGTVGETQYF
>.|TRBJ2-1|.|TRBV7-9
TGTGCCAGCAGCCCCACAGGGTCTCGGGAGCAGTTCTTC
CASSPTGSREQFF
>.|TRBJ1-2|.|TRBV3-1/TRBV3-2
TGTGCCAGCAGCCAAGGGGGCGCGGCCCCCTACACCTTC
CASSQGGAAPYTF
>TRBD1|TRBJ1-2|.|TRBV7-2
TGTGCCAGCAGCTTCCATCAGGGACAGGGTTATGGCTACACCTTC
CASSFHQGQGYGYTF
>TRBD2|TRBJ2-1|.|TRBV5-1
TGCGCCAGCAGCCCTGGACTAGCGGAAAGCTCCTACAATGAGCAGTTCTTC
CASSPGLAESSYNEQFF
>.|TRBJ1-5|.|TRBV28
TGTGCCAGCAGTTTATTGTCAGGGTCAAATCAGCCCCAGCATTTT
CASSLLSGSNQPQHF
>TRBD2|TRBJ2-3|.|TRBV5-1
TGCGCCAGCAGCTTCTATGGACTAGCGGGAGGGTCCACAGATACGCAGTATTTT
CASSFYGLAGGSTDTQYF
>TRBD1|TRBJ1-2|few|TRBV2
TGTGCCAGCACCGGAACAGGGGCTTGGTATGGCTACACCTTC
CASTGTGAWYGYTF
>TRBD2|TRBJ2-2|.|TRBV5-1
TGCGCCGGCTTCGGGTGGTGGACTAGCGGGGAGGAGGGCACCGGGGAGCTGTTTTTT
CAGFGWWTSGEEGTGELFF
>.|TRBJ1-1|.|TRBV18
TGTGCCAGCTCACCAGGGGGGCACACTGAAGCTTTCTTT
CASSPGGHTEAFF
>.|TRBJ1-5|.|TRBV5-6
TGTGCCAGCAGCTTCACAGGGAAGGGCAATCAGCCCCAGCATTTT
CASSFTGKGNQPQHF
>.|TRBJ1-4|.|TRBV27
TGTGCCAGCAGCAGGAGACAGCTAGGTCGGGAAAAACTGTTTTTT
CASSRRQLGREKLFF
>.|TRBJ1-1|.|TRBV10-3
TGTGCCATCAGTGAGTCACTTCCGGGGGGCACTGAAGCTTTCTTT
CAISESLPGGTEAFF